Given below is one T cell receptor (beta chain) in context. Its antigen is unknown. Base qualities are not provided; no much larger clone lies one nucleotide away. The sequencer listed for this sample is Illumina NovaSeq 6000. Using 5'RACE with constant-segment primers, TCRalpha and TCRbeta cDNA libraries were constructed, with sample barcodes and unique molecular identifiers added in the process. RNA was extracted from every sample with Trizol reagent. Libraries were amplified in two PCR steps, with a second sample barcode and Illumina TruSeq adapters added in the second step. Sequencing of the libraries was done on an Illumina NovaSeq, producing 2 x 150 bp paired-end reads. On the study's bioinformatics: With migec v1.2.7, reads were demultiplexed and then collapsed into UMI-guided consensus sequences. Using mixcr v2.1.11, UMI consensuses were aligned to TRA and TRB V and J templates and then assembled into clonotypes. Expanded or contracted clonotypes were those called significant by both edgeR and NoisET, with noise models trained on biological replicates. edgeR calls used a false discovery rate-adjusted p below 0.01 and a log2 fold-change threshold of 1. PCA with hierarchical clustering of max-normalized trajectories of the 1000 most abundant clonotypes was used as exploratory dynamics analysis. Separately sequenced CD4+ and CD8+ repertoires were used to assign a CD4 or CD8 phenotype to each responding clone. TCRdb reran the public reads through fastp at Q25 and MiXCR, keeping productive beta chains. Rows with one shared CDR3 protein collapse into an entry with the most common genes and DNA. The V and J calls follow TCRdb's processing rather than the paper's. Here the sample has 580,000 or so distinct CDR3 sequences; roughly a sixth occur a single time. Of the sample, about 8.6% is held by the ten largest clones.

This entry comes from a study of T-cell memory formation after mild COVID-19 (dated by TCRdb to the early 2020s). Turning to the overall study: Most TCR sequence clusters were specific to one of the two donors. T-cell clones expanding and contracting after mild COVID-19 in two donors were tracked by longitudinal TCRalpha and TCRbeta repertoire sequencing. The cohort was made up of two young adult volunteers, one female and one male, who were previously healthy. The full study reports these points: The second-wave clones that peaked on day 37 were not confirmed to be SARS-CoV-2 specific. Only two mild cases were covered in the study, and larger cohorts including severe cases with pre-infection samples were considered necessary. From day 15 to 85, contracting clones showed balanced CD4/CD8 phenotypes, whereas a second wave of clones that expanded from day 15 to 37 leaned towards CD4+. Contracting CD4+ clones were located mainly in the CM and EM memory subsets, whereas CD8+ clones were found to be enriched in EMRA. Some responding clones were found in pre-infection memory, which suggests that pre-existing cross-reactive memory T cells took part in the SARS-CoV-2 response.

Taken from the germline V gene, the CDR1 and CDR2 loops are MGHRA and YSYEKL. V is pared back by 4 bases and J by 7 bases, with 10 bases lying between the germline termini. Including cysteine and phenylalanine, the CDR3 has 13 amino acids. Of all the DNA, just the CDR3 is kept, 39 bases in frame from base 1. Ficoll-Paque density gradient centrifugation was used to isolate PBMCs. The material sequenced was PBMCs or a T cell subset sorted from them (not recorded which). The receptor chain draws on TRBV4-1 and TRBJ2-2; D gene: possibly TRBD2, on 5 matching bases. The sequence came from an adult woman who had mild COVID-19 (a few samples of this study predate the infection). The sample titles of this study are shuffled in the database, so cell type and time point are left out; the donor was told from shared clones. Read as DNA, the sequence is TGCGCCAGCAGCCGGGGTCGGGACGGGGAGCTGTTTTTT. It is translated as CASSRGRDGELFF.